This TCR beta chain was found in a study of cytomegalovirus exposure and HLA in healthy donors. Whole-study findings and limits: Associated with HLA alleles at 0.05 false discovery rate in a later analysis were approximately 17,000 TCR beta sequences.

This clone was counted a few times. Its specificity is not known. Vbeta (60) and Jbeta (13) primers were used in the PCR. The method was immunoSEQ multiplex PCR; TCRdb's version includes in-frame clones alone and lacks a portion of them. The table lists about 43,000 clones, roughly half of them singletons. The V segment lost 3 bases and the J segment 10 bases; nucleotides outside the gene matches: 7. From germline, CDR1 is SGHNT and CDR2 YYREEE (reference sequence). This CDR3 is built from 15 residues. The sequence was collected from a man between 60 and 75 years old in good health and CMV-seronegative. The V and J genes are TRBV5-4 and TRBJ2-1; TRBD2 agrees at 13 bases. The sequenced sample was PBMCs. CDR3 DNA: TGTGCCAGCAGCTCTAGACTAGCGGGAGGCCAGGAGCAGTTCTTC. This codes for CASSSRLAGGQEQFF.